These 2 T cell receptor beta chains were all obtained from the same sample, sequenced in a study of neurological immune-mediated disorders. TCRdb re-called the 5' RACE reads through MiXCR, storing one row per CDR3 protein. The sample has about 41,000 distinct CDR3 sequences, more than 12% seen once. Input material: CD4+ T cells from blood. The origin of the receptors is a woman aged 55 to 70 with HTLV-1-associated myelopathy (HAM/TSP).

This clonotype was seen at least ten times. This chain links TRBV20-1 with TRBJ2-1; perhaps TRBD1 as D (7 bases). Germline V gene sequence: CDR1 DFQATT, CDR2 SNEGSKA (reference sequence). Trimming pared 5 bases from V and 3 bases from J, leaving 11 bases between. The CDR3 length is 13 residues. CDR3 nucleotide sequence: TGCAGTGCTGGCAGGGGGGTCTACAATGAGCAGTTCTTC. This translates into CSAGRGVYNEQFF.

At least ten counts were recorded for this clonotype. At one end the junction does not follow the germline gene, possibly because of a read error. The V call is TRBV7-3, the J call TRBJ2-5; 12 nucleotides line up with TRBD2. Germline lookup yields CDR1 SGHTA and CDR2 FQGTGA. The CDR3 contains 16 residues. The CDR3 sequence is CASSSSLAGGQQTQYF. CDR3 DNA: TGTGCCAGCAGCTCCTCCCTAGCGGGGGGGCAACAGACTCAGTACTTC. Together with reference TRBV7-3 and TRBJ2-5, the CDR3 gives the full variable domain: GAGVSQTPSNKVTEKGKYVELRCDPISGHTALYWYRQSLGQGPEFLIYFQGTGAADDSGLPNDRFFAVRPEGSVSTLKIQRTERGDSAVYLCASSSSLAGGQQTQYFGPGTRLLVL.